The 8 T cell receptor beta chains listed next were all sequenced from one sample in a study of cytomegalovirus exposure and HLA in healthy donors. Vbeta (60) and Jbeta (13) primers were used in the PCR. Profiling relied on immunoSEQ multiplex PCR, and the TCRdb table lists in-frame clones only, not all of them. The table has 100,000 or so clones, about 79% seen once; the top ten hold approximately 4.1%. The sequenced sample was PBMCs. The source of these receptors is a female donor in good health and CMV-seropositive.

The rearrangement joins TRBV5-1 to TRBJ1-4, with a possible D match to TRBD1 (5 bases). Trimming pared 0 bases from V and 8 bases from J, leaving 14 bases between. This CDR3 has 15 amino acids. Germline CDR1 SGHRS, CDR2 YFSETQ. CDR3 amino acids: CASSLEGKPGEKLFF. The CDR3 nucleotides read TGCGCCAGCAGCTTGGAGGGGAAGCCAGGGGAAAAACTGTTTTTT. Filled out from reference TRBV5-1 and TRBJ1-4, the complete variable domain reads KAGVTQTPRYLIKTRGQQVTLSCSPISGHRSVSWYQQTPGQGLQFLFEYFSETQRNKGNFPGRFSGRQFSNSRSEMNVSTLELGDSALYLCASSLEGKPGEKLFFGSGTQLSVL.

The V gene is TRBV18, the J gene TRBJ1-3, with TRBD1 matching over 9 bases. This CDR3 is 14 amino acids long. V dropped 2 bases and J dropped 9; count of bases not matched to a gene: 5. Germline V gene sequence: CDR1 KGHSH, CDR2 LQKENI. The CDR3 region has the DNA TGTGCCAGCTCACCAGACAGGGGGACGGTCACCATATATTTT. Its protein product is CASSPDRGTVTIYF.

DNA of the CDR3: TGCGCCAGCAGCCAAGAAGGGACAGGGTCCCACGAGCAGTACTTC. Translation gives CASSQEGTGSHEQYF. The chain couples TRBV4-1 to TRBJ2-7; 9 positions agree with TRBD1. Germline assignment: CDR1 MGHRA and CDR2 YSYEKL. V was clipped by 0 bases and J by 5 bases; unmatched bases: 5. The CDR3 covers 15 residues.

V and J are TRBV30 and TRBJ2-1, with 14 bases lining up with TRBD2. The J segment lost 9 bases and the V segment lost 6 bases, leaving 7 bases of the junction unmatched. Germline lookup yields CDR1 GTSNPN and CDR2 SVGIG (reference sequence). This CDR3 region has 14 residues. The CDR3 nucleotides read TGTGCCTGCCAGACTAGCGGGAGGGCCGGTGAGCAGTTCTTC. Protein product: CACQTSGRAGEQFF.

CDR3 sequence reads: CASNLGAGGRDPIEQYF. CDR3 sequence (DNA): TGTGCCAGCAACTTGGGGGCTGGCGGGAGAGACCCTATCGAGCAGTACTTC. The chain combines TRBV7-6 with TRBJ2-7, with D tentatively TRBD2 (7 bases). Germline lookup yields CDR1 SGHVS and CDR2 FNYEAQ. This CDR3 contains 17 residues. V was shortened by 7 bases and J by 6 bases, with 28 bases between the two germline ends.

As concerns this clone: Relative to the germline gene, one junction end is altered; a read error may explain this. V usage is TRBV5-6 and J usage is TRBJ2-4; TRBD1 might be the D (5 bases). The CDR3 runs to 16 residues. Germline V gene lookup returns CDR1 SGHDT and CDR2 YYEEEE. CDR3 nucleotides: TGTGCCAGCAACACAAGGGGTTTTGAAGCCAAAAACAGTCAGTACTTC. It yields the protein CASNTRGFEAKNSQYF.

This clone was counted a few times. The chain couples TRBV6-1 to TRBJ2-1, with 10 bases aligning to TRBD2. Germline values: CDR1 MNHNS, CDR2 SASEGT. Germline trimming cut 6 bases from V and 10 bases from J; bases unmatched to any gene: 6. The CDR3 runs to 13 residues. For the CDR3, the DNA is TGTGCCAGCAGAGAAACTAGCGGGGAAGAGCAGTTCTTC. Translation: CASRETSGEEQFF.

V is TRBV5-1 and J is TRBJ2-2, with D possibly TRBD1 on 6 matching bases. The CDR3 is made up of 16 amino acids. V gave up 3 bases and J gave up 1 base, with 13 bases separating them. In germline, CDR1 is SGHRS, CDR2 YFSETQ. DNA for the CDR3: TGCGCCAGCAGCTCCTCCGGGACATTGAACACCGGGGAGCTGTTTTTT. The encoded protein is CASSSSGTLNTGELFF.